The rows below give T cell receptor beta chains drawn from one sample of a study of early T cells in non-severe SARS-CoV-2 infection. MiXCR, run by TCRdb on the 5' RACE reads, gives a single entry per CDR3 protein. The sample carries about 83,000 distinct CDR3 sequences, approximately 13% recorded once. Sequenced input: whole blood. The receptors shown here come from an adult who was a healthcare worker with PCR-confirmed SARS-CoV-2 infection or an uninfected control (not recorded which). CDR3s include the opening cysteine and the closing phenylalanine or tryptophan. D genes are given only for firm matches. Part of the rows lack a size; the others show once, few, many or a class for expanded clones.

NA NA TRBJ2-1 TRBV19 TGTGCCACCACAAACCAATACCTACAGGGACTATCCGCCCATGAGCAGTTCTTC CATTNQYLQGLSAHEQFF
many NA TRBJ2-7 TRBV25-1 TGTGCCAGCAGTGGTGGATTCGGCTACGAGCAGTACTTC CASSGGFGYEQYF
few NA TRBJ2-4 TRBV4-1 TGCGCCAGCAGCCAAGAGTCCAGGGGTTCCAAAAACATTCAGTACTTC CASSQESRGSKNIQYF
NA NA TRBJ1-5 TRBV6-1 TGTGCCAGCAGTACCCACCCCTATAGCAATCAGCCCCAGCATTTT CASSTHPYSNQPQHF
NA TRBD2 TRBJ2-7 TRBV11-2 TGTGCCAGCAGCTTAACCACTAGCGGGAGCACTTACGAGCAGTACTTC CASSLTTSGSTYEQYF
NA NA TRBJ1-3 TRBV29-1 TGCAGCGTTGCTACAGGGACGTCGGGGGACACCATATATTTT CSVATGTSGDTIYF
few NA TRBJ2-6 TRBV6-1 TGTGCCAGCAGTGAAGAGAGGGCCGGGGCCAACGTCCTGACTTTC CASSEERAGANVLTF
NA NA TRBJ2-2 TRBV5-4 TGTGCCAGCAGCTTGGCCAGGGTATCGGGGTACACCGGGGAGCTGTTTTTT CASSLARVSGYTGELFF
NA NA TRBJ2-7 TRBV7-2 TGTGCCAGCAGCTTACTCTGGACTTCCTACGAGCAGTACTTC CASSLLWTSYEQYF
few NA TRBJ2-1 TRBV5-4 TGTGCCAGCAGTGCCGCGAGGGGGAGCGGTGAGCAGTTCTTC CASSAARGSGEQFF
few NA TRBJ2-2 TRBV5-1 TGCGCCAGCAGCGGGGGGACAAACACCGGGGAGCTGTTTTTT CASSGGTNTGELFF
NA TRBD1 TRBJ2-3 TRBV9 TGTGCCAGCAGCCATCCGGGACAGGGGTTAAGTGGGTACACAGATACGCAGTATTTT CASSHPGQGLSGYTDTQYF
few TRBD1 TRBJ1-5 TRBV19 TGTGCCAGTAGCCGGGACAGGGAGGACCAGCCCCAGCATTTT CASSRDREDQPQHF
NA NA TRBJ2-1 TRBV6-5 TGTGCCAGCAGTTACTCAGGGGGTATAGGGGCAGACCGGTCCTACAATGAGCAGTTCTTC CASSYSGGIGADRSYNEQFF
few NA TRBJ2-5 TRBV11-2 TGTGCCAGCAGCTTATTGGGGCAATCGGCTCAAGAGACCCAGTACTTC CASSLLGQSAQETQYF
NA NA TRBJ2-1 TRBV29-1 TGCAGCTACTCCCGGCGAAGCCAGACCCTCAATGAGCAGTTCTTC CSYSRRSQTLNEQFF
many NA TRBJ2-7 TRBV18 TGTGCCAGCTCACCACCGGTTGGCTCACCCTACGAGCAGTACTTC CASSPPVGSPYEQYF
NA NA TRBJ2-1 TRBV6-1 TGTGCCAGCAGGTCCGGACTAACCCACAACAAGGATGAGCAGTTCTTC CASRSGLTHNKDEQFF
NA NA TRBJ2-2 TRBV9 TGTGCCAGCAGCCCTCCGGGGGCGGGGATCACCGGGGAGCTGTTTTTT CASSPPGAGITGELFF
many NA TRBJ1-4 TRBV7-3 TGTGCCAGCAGCCTAAGGGGAACAACTAATGAAAAACTGTTTTTT CASSLRGTTNEKLFF
few NA TRBJ2-1 TRBV30 TGTGCCTGGAGTGTCGTGTTTTGGCAGTTCTTC CAWSVVFWQFF
few TRBD1 TRBJ1-2 TRBV20-1 TGCAGTGCTAGACCGACAGGGGGCTATGGCTACACCTTC CSARPTGGYGYTF
few TRBD1 TRBJ1-1 TRBV12-3/TRBV12-4 TGTGCCAGCAGTTTTGGGACAGGGAAGACTGAAGCTTTCTTT CASSFGTGKTEAFF
NA NA TRBJ2-3 TRBV20-1 TGCAGTGCACCCAAAATTAGCGTACCCACAGATACGCAGTATTTT CSAPKISVPTDTQYF
many NA TRBJ2-5 TRBV5-1 TGCGCCAGCAGCTTGGCCCCCGGGACTGATAAAGAGACCCAGTACTTC CASSLAPGTDKETQYF
many NA TRBJ1-1 TRBV2 TGTGCCAGCAGTGGATCAGGGGTAGCTTTCTTT CASSGSGVAFF
few NA TRBJ1-5 TRBV20-1 TGCAGTGCTAGAGAATCAGGGAAGCCCCAGCATTTT CSARESGKPQHF
NA NA TRBJ2-3 TRBV13 TGTGCCAGCAGCCCGACCGGGGTCAGGTTGAGTACGCAGTATTTT CASSPTGVRLSTQYF
NA NA TRBJ2-7 TRBV7-9 TGTGCCAGCAGCCGGACTGGCGGCGAGCAGTACTTC CASSRTGGEQYF
NA TRBD2 TRBJ2-5 TRBV20-1 TGCAGTGCTAGAGATAGCGGGGCCATGTCGGAGACCCAGTACTTC CSARDSGAMSETQYF
NA TRBD2 TRBJ2-4 TRBV7-2 TGTGCCAGCAAATCCCCCGGCGGGAGAAACATTCAGTACTTC CASKSPGGRNIQYF
NA TRBD2 TRBJ2-1 TRBV6-2/TRBV6-3 TGTGCCAGCAGCCAACCGGGAGCGGGAGGGCCACGCAATGAGCAGTTCTTC CASSQPGAGGPRNEQFF
NA NA TRBJ1-5 TRBV20-1 TGCAGTGCTACCCAGGGTTTGGGTCCAGGTCAGCCCCAGCATTTT CSATQGLGPGQPQHF
few TRBD2 TRBJ2-7 TRBV27 TGTGCCACCCTACTACTAGCGGGAGACCACGAGCAGTACTTC CATLLLAGDHEQYF
few NA TRBJ1-2 TRBV5-6 TGTGCCAGCAGCTTTATTGGGGATGTCCGAGAGGATGGCTACACCTTC CASSFIGDVREDGYTF
many NA TRBJ2-3 TRBV12-3/TRBV12-4 TGTGCCAGCAGTTTTTTCGACCGAGATACGCAGTATTTT CASSFFDRDTQYF
many TRBD2 TRBJ2-1 TRBV29-1 TGCAGCGTTGAAGGTAGCCGGGACAGTCGGACTAGCGGTCCTATTGATGAGCAGTTCTTC CSVEGSRDSRTSGPIDEQFF
NA NA TRBJ2-2 TRBV9 TGTGCCAGCAGCGTTCTGGGCTTCGGCACCGGGGAGCTGTTTTTT CASSVLGFGTGELFF
NA TRBD2 TRBJ2-3 TRBV5-1 TGCGCCAGCAGCTCGAAAACCGGGACTAGCGCGAGCACAGATACGCAGTATTTT CASSSKTGTSASTDTQYF
NA NA TRBJ2-7 TRBV9 TGTGCCAGCAGCCCCTCACTCCAGGGTTACGAGCAGTACTTC CASSPSLQGYEQYF
NA NA TRBJ2-1 TRBV20-1 TGCAGTGCTAACCGACCTAGAAGCGGCCACAATGAGCAGTTCTTC CSANRPRSGHNEQFF
many NA TRBJ2-2 TRBV7-3 TGTGCCAGCAGCTTAGCCCGGACGTCCACCGGGGAGCTGTTTTTT CASSLARTSTGELFF
NA NA TRBJ2-3 TRBV20-1 TGCAGTGCTAGTGGGGGTCCATTTGGTACGCAGTATTTT CSASGGPFGTQYF
NA NA TRBJ1-2 TRBV27 TGTGCCAGCAGTTCCGAGGGGGGCGGCTACACCTTC CASSSEGGGYTF
many TRBD2 TRBJ2-7 TRBV20-1 TGCAGTGCCAAGGGGCTAGCGGGAATCCTCGACTACGAGCAGTACTTC CSAKGLAGILDYEQYF
NA TRBD1 TRBJ2-7 TRBV11-1 TGTGCCAGCAGCTCCCGGGACAGGACATACGAGCAGTACTTC CASSSRDRTYEQYF
few NA TRBJ2-7 TRBV5-1 TGCGCCAGCAGCAGAAGGGGAAACTACGAGCAGTACTTC CASSRRGNYEQYF
NA NA TRBJ1-2 TRBV2 TGTGCCAGCAGTGAGCGGGACACCTATGGCTACACCTTC CASSERDTYGYTF
NA NA TRBJ2-3 TRBV6-5 TGTGCCAGCAGTTACAATAGGGATACGCAGTATTTT CASSYNRDTQYF
many NA TRBJ2-5 TRBV12-3/TRBV12-4 TGTGCCAGCAGTTTTGGAGGGTCCCAAGAGACCCAGTACTTC CASSFGGSQETQYF
many TRBD1 TRBJ1-3 TRBV7-8 TGTGCCAGCAGCGCGTCGACGGGACAGATCTCTGGAAACACCATATATTTT CASSASTGQISGNTIYF
NA NA TRBJ2-5 TRBV5-4 TGTGCCAGCAGCTTGCCTATGGCAGAGACCCAGTACTTC CASSLPMAETQYF
few TRBD2 TRBJ2-1 TRBV18 TGTGCCAGCTCTCCACTAGCGTCTTTTGTCAATGAGCAGTTCTTC CASSPLASFVNEQFF
NA TRBD2 TRBJ2-1 TRBV6-5 TGTGCCAGCAGTTACTCCCGACTAGCGGGGAACAATGAGCAGTTCTTC CASSYSRLAGNNEQFF
few NA TRBJ1-5 TRBV2 TGTGCCAGCAGTAATACAAAGAGCAATCAGCCCCAGCATTTT CASSNTKSNQPQHF
few NA TRBJ1-6 TRBV20-1 TGCAGTGCTAGGTCGTGGCAGGGGACGGATTCACCCCTCCACTTT CSARSWQGTDSPLHF
NA TRBD1 TRBJ1-2 TRBV4-3 TGCGCCAGCAGCCAAGATGGAACAGGGGGGCTCTATGGCTACACCTTC CASSQDGTGGLYGYTF